What follows are 8 T cell receptor beta chains derived from one specimen sequenced in a study of T cell responses to AZD1222 COVID-19 vaccine (dated by TCRdb to the early 2020s). The label giving this sample's time point can be read as: sample from adult after SARS-CoV-2 infection, after symptom onset. The protocol used for the library was the immunoSEQ multiplex PCR assay. In its TCRdb copy, this immuneACCESS table keeps in-frame sequences only and misses some clones. Where compared with another copy, unresolved V genes explain less than half of these, and the others have no known cause. Within this sample are around 140,000 clones, with 90% to 95% of them counted one time only. The top ten hold roughly 12% of the sample. Specimen: peripheral blood, collected after recovery from COVID-19. These receptors were collected from an adult who had recovered from COVID-19.

The chain carries TRBV28 and TRBJ2-7, with a weak D call TRBD1 (5 bases). The germline V gene encodes CDR1 MDHEN and CDR2 SYDVKM. Trimming cost V 5 bases and J 3 bases, with 8 bases left between them. The CDR3 loop spans 12 amino acids. This chain's CDR3 is CASSVDSYEQYF. As DNA, the CDR3 is TGTGCCAGCAGTGTAGACAGCTACGAGCAGTACTTC. The full variable domain, rest sourced from reference TRBV28 and TRBJ2-7, is DVKVTQSSRYLVKRTGEKVFLECVQDMDHENMFWYRQDPGLGLRLIYFSYDVKMKEKGDIPEGYSVSREKKERFSLILESASTNQTSMYLCASSVDSYEQYFGPGTRLTVT.

This sequence joins TRBV12-3 or TRBV12-4 and TRBJ1-1; D not resolved. The CDR3 is 12 residues long. Trimming removed 0 bases at V and 7 bases at J, with 6 bases between. CDR3 bases: TGTGCCAGCAGTTTAGCGTTGGTTGAAGCTTTCTTT. Protein: CASSLALVEAFF.

This chain uses TRBV9 with TRBJ2-7; D may correspond to TRBD1 or TRBD2 (5 bases each). Germline V gene data show CDR1 as SGDLS and CDR2 as YYNGEE. CDR3 length: 15 residues. V was clipped by 4 bases and J by 0 bases, with 14 bases between them. This CDR3 reads CASSPRGDPSYEQYF. The CDR3 region has the DNA TGTGCCAGCAGCCCTAGAGGGGACCCCTCCTACGAGCAGTACTTC. Full variable domain (missing parts from reference TRBV9 and TRBJ2-7): DSGVTQTPKHLITATGQRVTLRCSPRSGDLSVYWYQQSLDQGLQFLIQYYNGEERAKGNILERFSAQQFPDLHSELNLSSLELGDSALYFCASSPRGDPSYEQYFGPGTRLTVT.

The chain carries TRBV5-5 and TRBJ2-7; unclear D gene. CDR1 SGHKS and CDR2 YYEKEE come from the germline V gene (reference sequence). V shed 4 bases and J shed 2 bases, with 10 bases lying between them. CDR3 length equals 13 residues. CDR3 in amino acids: CASSVPPTYEQYF. The CDR3 region has the DNA TGTGCCAGCAGCGTACCGCCAACCTACGAGCAGTACTTC.

The chain joins TRBV6-2 or TRBV6-3 to TRBJ2-7; no reliable D call. The CDR3 runs to 15 residues. The germline V gene has CDR1 MNHEY and CDR2 SVGEGT. Trimming shortened V by 2 bases and J by 5 bases, and 16 bases separated the two germline ends. CDR3 DNA sequence: TGTGCCAGCAGTTACCCCGGATACGTCCCCCACGAGCAGTACTTC. Translation gives CASSYPGYVPHEQYF.

The rearrangement links TRBV5-1 to TRBJ2-1; D may be TRBD2 (5 bases). Germline CDR1 and CDR2: SGHRS and YFSETQ. V lost 3 bases and J 6 bases, leaving 16 bases between the germline ends. The CDR3 has 15 residues. The CDR3 bases are TGCGCCAGCAGCTCCCTGGAGAGCGGCTCCAATGAGCAGTTCTTC. Amino acids: CASSSLESGSNEQFF. The full variable domain, rest sourced from reference TRBV5-1 and TRBJ2-1, is KAGVTQTPRYLIKTRGQQVTLSCSPISGHRSVSWYQQTPGQGLQFLFEYFSETQRNKGNFPGRFSGRQFSNSRSEMNVSTLELGDSALYLCASSSLESGSNEQFFGPGTRLTVL.

The chain recombines TRBV4-2 with TRBJ1-1; TRBD1 matches 7 bases. The CDR3 covers 15 residues. Trimming removed 1 base from V and 8 bases from J; junction bases left unmatched: 10. The germline gives CDR1 LGHNA, CDR2 YNFKEQ. CDR3 sequence: CASSQVQGGSAEAFF. CDR3 in DNA: TGTGCCAGCAGCCAAGTACAAGGGGGCTCGGCCGAAGCTTTCTTT.

V is TRBV7-2 and J is TRBJ2-1, with 8 bases lining up with TRBD2. The CDR3 runs to 15 residues. Germline CDR1 is SGHTA and CDR2 is FQGNSA. V lost 5 bases to trimming and J lost 7 bases; unmatched junction nucleotides: 10. The CDR3 DNA sequence: TGTGCCAGCAGCCGTCAGACTAGCGTGGGGAATGAGCAGTTCTTC. Translating gives CASSRQTSVGNEQFF. The full variable domain, its missing parts supplied by reference TRBV7-2 and TRBJ2-1, is GAGVSQSPSNKVTEKGKDVELRCDPISGHTALYWYRQSLGQGLEFLIYFQGNSAPDKSGLPSDRFSAERTGGSVSTLTIQRTQQEDSAVYLCASSRQTSVGNEQFFGPGTRLTVL.